This T cell receptor (beta chain) emerged from a study of T cells in Graves' hyperthyroidism and ophthalmopathy. The CDR3 regions of TCR beta were amplified from RNA transcripts. Using the HTBI primer set, a first-round RT-PCR was run on the TCR CDR3. Each CDR3 protein gets one entry after TCRdb re-called the multiplex PCR reads with MiXCR. The sample comprises about 400,000 distinct CDR3 sequences, just under 15% of which are singletons, and 30% to 35% rests with the top ten. Researchers barred patients who had uncontrolled infection, other autoimmune disease, pregnancy or lactation. Germline assignment: CDR1 LGHDT and CDR2 YNNKEL (reference sequence). The J segment lost 14 bases and the V segment lost 0 bases, leaving 8 bases of the junction unmatched. The CDR3 covers 13 residues.

The specimen sequenced was blood. The TCR sequence derives from a woman aged 30 to 39 with Graves' hyperthyroidism. J is TRBJ2-5 and V is TRBV3-1, with 8 bases that match TRBD1. The CDR3 bases are TGTGCCAGCAGCCAAGAGCCCAGAGGACAGGGATACTTC. Its translation is CASSQEPRGQGYF.